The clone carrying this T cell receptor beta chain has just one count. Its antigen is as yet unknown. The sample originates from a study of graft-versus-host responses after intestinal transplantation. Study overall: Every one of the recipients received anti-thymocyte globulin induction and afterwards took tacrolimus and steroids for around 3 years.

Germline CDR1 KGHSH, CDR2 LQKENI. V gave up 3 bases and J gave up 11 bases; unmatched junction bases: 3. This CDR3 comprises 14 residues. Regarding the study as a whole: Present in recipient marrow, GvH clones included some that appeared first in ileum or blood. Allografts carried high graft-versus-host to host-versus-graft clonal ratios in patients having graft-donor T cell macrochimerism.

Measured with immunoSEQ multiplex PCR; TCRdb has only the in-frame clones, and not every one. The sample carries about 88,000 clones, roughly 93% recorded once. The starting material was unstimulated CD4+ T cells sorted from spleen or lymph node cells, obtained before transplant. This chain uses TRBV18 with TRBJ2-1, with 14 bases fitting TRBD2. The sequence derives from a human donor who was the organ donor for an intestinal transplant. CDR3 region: CASSPGLAGGKQFF. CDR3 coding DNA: TGTGCCAGCTCACCCGGACTAGCGGGGGGCAAGCAGTTCTTC. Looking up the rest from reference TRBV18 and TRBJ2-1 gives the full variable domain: NAGVMQNPRHLVRRRGQEARLRCSPMKGHSHVYWYRQLPEEGLKFMVYLQKENIIDESGMPKERFSAEFPKEGPSILRIQQVVRGDSAAYFCASSPGLAGGKQFFGPGTRLTVL.